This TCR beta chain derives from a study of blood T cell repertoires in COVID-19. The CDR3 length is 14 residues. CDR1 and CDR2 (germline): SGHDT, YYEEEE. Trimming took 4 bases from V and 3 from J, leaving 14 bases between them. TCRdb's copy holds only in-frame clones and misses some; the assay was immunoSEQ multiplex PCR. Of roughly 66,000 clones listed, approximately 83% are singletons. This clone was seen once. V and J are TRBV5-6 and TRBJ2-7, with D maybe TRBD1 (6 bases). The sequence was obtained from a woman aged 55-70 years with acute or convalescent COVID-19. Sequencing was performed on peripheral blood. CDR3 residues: CASSLRDNFYEQYF. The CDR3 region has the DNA TGTGCCAGCAGCCTCCGGGACAACTTCTACGAGCAGTACTTC.